This note documents a single T cell receptor (beta chain) sequence. What it binds is not known. The sample originates from a study of OX40 agonist ivuxolimab in advanced cancers. Study-wide context: Hepatocellular carcinoma, melanoma, renal cell or head and neck cancer affected the dose-escalation patients. One hepatocellular carcinoma and two cutaneous melanoma patients partially responded. General study findings and limits: Expanded clones were, on average, more numerous in CD8+ T cells than in CD4+.

Assay: immunoSEQ multiplex PCR; the TCRdb copy retains only in-frame clones and omits some. The sample yields 45,000 or so clones, roughly 90% seen once. V gave up 1 base and J gave up 6 bases, with 5 bases separating them. This CDR3 is 12 amino acids long. Germline assignment: CDR1 SEHNR and CDR2 FQNEAQ (reference sequence). The gene calls are TRBV7-9 and TRBJ2-3; D unresolved. Specimen: CD4+ or CD8+ T cells sorted from blood, collected in a trial of the OX40 agonist ivuxolimab. The clonotype was recovered from an adult with an advanced solid tumor such as melanoma, head and neck, liver or kidney cancer. The CDR3 DNA sequence: TGTGCCAGCAGCTTAGTGGCTGATACGCAGTATTTT. The encoded protein is CASSLVADTQYF. Full variable domain (remainder filled in from reference TRBV7-9 and TRBJ2-3): DTGVSQNPRHKITKRGQNVTFRCDPISEHNRLYWYRQTLGQGPEFLTYFQNEAQLEKSRLLSDRFSAERPKGSFSTLEIQRTEQGDSAMYLCASSLVADTQYFGPGTRLTVL.